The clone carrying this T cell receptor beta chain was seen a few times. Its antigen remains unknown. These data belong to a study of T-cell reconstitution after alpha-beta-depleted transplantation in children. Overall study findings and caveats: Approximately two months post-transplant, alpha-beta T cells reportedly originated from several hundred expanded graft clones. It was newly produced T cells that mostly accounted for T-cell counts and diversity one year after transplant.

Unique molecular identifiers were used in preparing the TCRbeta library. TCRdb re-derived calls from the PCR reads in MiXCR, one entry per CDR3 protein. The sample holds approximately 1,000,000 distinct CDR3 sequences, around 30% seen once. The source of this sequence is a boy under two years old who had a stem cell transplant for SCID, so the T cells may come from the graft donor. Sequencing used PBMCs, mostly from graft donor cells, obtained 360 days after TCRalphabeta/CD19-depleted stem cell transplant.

CDR3 loop: CASLRGPSNQPQHF. In DNA, the CDR3 is TGTGCCAGCTTGCGGGGACCTAGCAATCAGCCCCAGCATTTT. V gene TRBV6-1 combines with J gene TRBJ1-5; a weak D match, TRBD1 (5 bases). Germline V CDR1 and CDR2: MNHNS, SASEGT. The CDR3 runs to 14 residues. Trimming removed 8 bases at V and 0 bases at J, with 11 bases between.